This T cell receptor (beta chain) was sequenced for a study of CD8+ T cells in alopecia areata. Whole-study context: Treatment ran 6 to 18 months, with 6 months of follow-up afterward. General study points: Persistence in scalp and blood during tofacitinib was observed for many expanded lesional clones. TCR sharing across patients was less clear than in mice, possibly HLA-related.

CDR3 length: 16 residues. The trim removed 4 bases at V and 5 bases at J, leaving 9 bases unmatched. From germline, CDR1 is SQVTM and CDR2 ANQGSEA. Sequencing used cDNA as its template, made by extracting RNA and reverse transcribing it. The protocol was immunoSEQ multiplex PCR, while the TCRdb copy is restricted to in-frame clones and leaves out a portion. The sample carries roughly 200,000 clones, 45% to 75% recorded once. A few counts support this clone. Its specificity is unknown. Treatment meaning: oral pan-JAK inhibitor, 5-10 mg twice daily. The clonotype comes from a human donor with alopecia areata. This chain links TRBV29-1 with TRBJ2-1, with TRBD2 matching 12 bases. The sample was CD4+ T cells sorted from blood, taken at week 4, from a patient treated with tofacitinib. For the CDR3, the DNA is TGCAGCGTTGCCCCCAGACTAGCGGGGGACCACAATGAGCAGTTCTTC. Protein sequence: CSVAPRLAGDHNEQFF.